This passage covers 21 T cell receptor beta chains from one sample sequenced in a study of cytomegalovirus exposure and HLA in healthy donors. Vbeta (60) and Jbeta (13) primers were used in the PCR. Sequencing was performed with immunoSEQ multiplex PCR; in TCRdb, only in-frame clones are kept and a portion is missing. The repertoire consists of fewer than 200,000 clones, with about 80% occurring once and the leading ten covering approximately 1.3%. Sequenced sample: PBMCs. The receptor source for this set is a young man in good health and CMV-seronegative.

The chain is built from TRBV11-3 and TRBJ1-1; 8 positions match TRBD1. The CDR3 is 15 amino acids. Germline CDR1 SGHNT, CDR2 YENEEA. J lost 1 base, V lost 4 bases, and 5 bases had no gene match. DNA for the CDR3: TGTGCCAGCAGCTCGGGACAGGCAACGAACACTGAAGCTTTCTTT. Protein: CASSSGQATNTEAFF.

The chain joins TRBV29-1 to TRBJ2-1; the D gene is possibly TRBD1 (6 bases). Trimming stripped 1 base from V and 7 bases from J, with 11 bases between. Germline CDR1 is SQVTM and CDR2 is ANQGSEA. CDR3 length: 13 amino acids. The CDR3: CSVEAFRGNEQFF. In DNA form, the CDR3 reads TGCAGCGTTGAAGCCTTCAGGGGAAATGAGCAGTTCTTC.

The chain is built from TRBV19 and TRBJ1-3; 7 nucleotides agree with TRBD1. The CDR3 is 16 residues long. Trimming at V came to 1 base and at J to 1 base, leaving 4 bases not matched to a gene. From germline, CDR1 is LNHDA and CDR2 SQIVND (reference sequence). The CDR3 DNA reads TGTGCCAGTAGTATAGTACCGACAGGGTCTGGAAACACCATATATTTT. Encoded protein: CASSIVPTGSGNTIYF.

This chain joins TRBV9 and TRBJ2-3; TRBD2 agrees at 8 bases. CDR1 and CDR2 (germline): SGDLS, YYNGEE. V gave up 0 bases and J gave up 2 bases; unmatched junction bases: 2. The CDR3 covers 15 residues. The CDR3 DNA sequence: TGTGCCAGCAGCGTAGCGGGGGGGTTCACAGATACGCAGTATTTT. It specifies CASSVAGGFTDTQYF.

In this sample, this clone turned up once. The rearrangement joins TRBV11-3 to TRBJ2-1; D unclear. The germline gives CDR1 SGHNT, CDR2 YENEEA. Between the trimmed V and J ends, which lost 1 base and 6 bases, there was a span of 7 bases. The CDR3 has 13 residues. DNA of the CDR3: TGTGCCAGCAGCTTAGTGCGTTTCAATGAGCAGTTCTTC. Encoded protein: CASSLVRFNEQFF.

The V and J genes are TRBV6-5 and TRBJ2-5, with TRBD2 matching over 8 bases. Germline V gives CDR1 MNHEY, CDR2 SVGAGI. The J segment lost 2 bases and the V segment lost 6 bases, leaving 5 bases of the junction unmatched. This CDR3 spans 14 amino acids. The DNA for the CDR3 is TGTGCCAGCAGGGGCAGACTAGCGCAAGAGACCCAGTACTTC. This encodes CASRGRLAQETQYF.

The chain joins TRBV7-3 to TRBJ1-1; no definite D call. The V and J ends lost 4 bases and 2 bases respectively, with 8 bases between them. The CDR3 contains 13 residues. Germline CDR1 SGHTA, CDR2 FQGTGA. The CDR3 coding sequence is TGTGCCAGCAGCTCTAATTTAAACACTGAAGCTTTCTTT. Protein sequence: CASSSNLNTEAFF.

The rearrangement uses TRBV10-1 and TRBJ2-7, with TRBD1 as a possible D gene (6 bases). The V end was cut by 8 bases, the J end by 0 bases, with 14 bases between. The germline V gene has CDR1 WNHNN and CDR2 SYGVQD (reference sequence). This CDR3 region has 14 residues. The DNA of the CDR3 is TGCGCCAGCTCCTTGGACAGTGCCTCCTACGAGCAGTACTTC. It is translated as CASSLDSASYEQYF.

This clone was picked up a small number of times. The chain carries TRBV4-2 and TRBJ2-7; possibly TRBD1 for D (6 bases). With 4 bases removed from V and 3 bases from J, the gap between germline ends came to 13 bases. The CDR3 runs 14 residues. Germline V CDR1 and CDR2: LGHNA, YNFKEQ. The CDR3 DNA sequence: TGTGCCAGCAGCCCCCGCTCGGACAGCTACGAGCAGTACTTC. Protein: CASSPRSDSYEQYF.

The chain has TRBV7-2 and TRBJ2-7, with TRBD1 matching over 11 bases. This CDR3 comprises 15 residues. Germline-derived CDR1 and CDR2 are SGHTA and FQGNSA. The V and J ends lost 1 base and 2 bases, in that order; junction bases with no gene match: 1. CDR3 DNA sequence: TGTGCCAGCAGCTTAGGGGGACAGGGGGCCTACGAGCAGTACTTC. It translates to CASSLGGQGAYEQYF.

V usage is TRBV2 and J usage is TRBJ1-1, with TRBD1 identical over 8 bases. This CDR3 has 14 residues. V shed 7 bases, J shed 0 bases, and the junction held 4 bases outside the gene matches. Germline V gene lookup returns CDR1 SNHLY and CDR2 FYNNEI. Written as DNA, the CDR3 is TGTGCCAGCAAGGACAGGGTACTGAACACTGAAGCTTTCTTT. Translating gives CASKDRVLNTEAFF.

The CDR3, as DNA: TGCGCCAGCAGCTTGTCGGGGGGAAGGCGGGAGCAGTACTTC. Amino acids: CASSLSGGRREQYF. This chain joins TRBV5-1 and TRBJ2-7, with TRBD2 identical over 7 bases. CDR3 length equals 14 residues. Trimming cost V 1 base and J 7 bases; bases outside gene matches: 8. Germline-derived CDR1 and CDR2 are SGHRS and YFSETQ.

Note on this clone: Compared with germline, one end of the junction differs, possibly owing to a read error. This chain connects TRBV4-2 to TRBJ2-3, with D possibly matching TRBD2 (6 bases). In germline, CDR1 is LGHNA, CDR2 YNFKEQ. CDR3 length equals 14 residues. As DNA, the CDR3 is TGTGCCGGCAGCCCCCTAGCGCGGGCAGATACGCAGTATTTT. It codes for CAGSPLARADTQYF.

Only a few counts were recorded for this clone. The chain has TRBV30 and TRBJ1-6; TRBD1 matches 9 bases. CDR3 length: 15 amino acids. CDR1 is GTSNPN, CDR2 SVGIG, per germline (reference sequence). With V trimmed by 0 bases and J by 7 bases, 4 bases remained unmatched. The CDR3: CAWSVGQGNNSPLHF. As DNA, the CDR3 is TGTGCCTGGAGTGTTGGACAGGGGAACAATTCACCCCTCCACTTT.

The chain uses TRBV30 and TRBJ1-1; no reliable D call. V lost 2 bases to trimming and J lost 6 bases, with 7 bases between them. This CDR3 spans 11 amino acids. The germline CDR1 and CDR2 sequences are GTSNPN and SVGIG (reference sequence). CDR3 bases: TGTGCCTGGAGTCGCGGCTCTGAAGCTTTCTTT. It specifies CAWSRGSEAFF.

This clone has just one count. The rearrangement links TRBV10-3 to TRBJ2-2; 11 positions match TRBD2. V shed 8 bases, J shed 5 bases, and the junction held 1 base outside the gene matches. This CDR3 has 13 amino acids. Germline CDR1 reads ENHRY; CDR2 reads SYGVKD. This CDR3 reads CAIGTSGTGELFF. CDR3 coding DNA: TGTGCCATCGGGACTAGCGGAACCGGGGAGCTGTTTTTT.

This rearrangement joins TRBV5-4 to TRBJ2-7; D may be TRBD1 (6 bases). This CDR3 has 15 residues. Germline CDR1 and CDR2: SGHNT and YYREEE (reference sequence). Trimming shortened V by 4 bases and J by 0 bases, and 14 bases separated the two germline ends. In nucleotides, the CDR3 is TGTGCCAGCAGCCCCAGGGGTGGGAGCTCCTACGAGCAGTACTTC. Residues: CASSPRGGSSYEQYF.

This rearrangement joins TRBV7-9 to TRBJ2-1; 8 bases fit TRBD2. Trimming took 5 bases from V and 7 from J; bases not matched to a gene: 10. The germline CDR1 and CDR2 sequences are SEHNR and FQNEAQ (reference sequence). CDR3 length: 15 residues. Here the CDR3 reads CASSLRGGDGNEQFF. As DNA, the CDR3 is TGTGCCAGCAGCCTCCGGGGGGGGGACGGAAATGAGCAGTTCTTC.

This chain uses TRBV19 with TRBJ2-3; 8 positions match TRBD1. CDR3 length: 17 residues. The germline V gene has CDR1 LNHDA and CDR2 SQIVND (reference sequence). V lost 5 bases, J lost 5 bases, and 15 bases stayed unmatched. The DNA for the CDR3 is TGTGCCAGTAGTGGATGGCGGACAGGGTTAATTTTAGATACGCAGTATTTT. It specifies CASSGWRTGLILDTQYF.

This clone came up once. The chain employs TRBV11-1 and TRBJ2-5; 11 bases are a match to TRBD1. The CDR3 contains 15 residues. Per germline, CDR1 SGHAT and CDR2 FQDESV (reference sequence). V lost 5 bases and J lost 9; bases outside the gene matches: 11. The CDR3, as DNA: TGTGCCAGCAGCGTACGGGACAGGGGGGGTCGGGCCCAGTACTTC. It translates to CASSVRDRGGRAQYF.

The genes are TRBV12-5 and TRBJ2-3, with D possibly matching TRBD1 (6 bases). The CDR3 loop spans 14 amino acids. Trimming removed 1 base from V and 4 bases from J, with 9 bases in between. Per germline, CDR1 LGHNT and CDR2 FRNRAP. The CDR3 nucleotides read TGTGCTAGTGGTTTGGCAAACAGGGCAGATACGCAGTATTTT. Translating it yields CASGLANRADTQYF.